This entry describes one T cell receptor (beta chain). The antigen remains undetermined. The record originates from a study of cytomegalovirus exposure and HLA in healthy donors. The wider study: Unique TCRs from HLA-typed donors, 65 million to 85 million of them, were held in an early data release. Of 300 to 500 genotyped donors, 80% to 85% grouped in the Caucasian-associated ancestry cluster. General observations from the study: In a later analysis, a missense DCLRE1C variant was linked to TCR beta V- and J-gene trimming. Among TCR beta chains of equal frequency, HLA-associated ones were more clonally expanded in a later analysis.

The PCR contained 60 Vbeta and 13 Jbeta primers. Profiling relied on immunoSEQ multiplex PCR, and the TCRdb table lists in-frame clones only, not all of them. The sample carries some 240,000 clones, over 90% recorded once. The CDR3 length is 15 residues. CDR1 SGHVS and CDR2 FQNEAQ come from the germline V gene. V shed 5 bases, J shed 5 bases, and the junction held 10 bases outside the gene matches. The sequence was collected from a girl aged 2-10 years in good health and CMV-seronegative. This sequence joins TRBV7-8 and TRBJ2-5; 8 bases map to TRBD1. Specimen: PBMCs. CDR3 sequence reads: CASSPPDRVGETQYF. As DNA, the CDR3 is TGTGCCAGCAGCCCACCGGACAGGGTCGGGGAGACCCAGTACTTC. Drawing the rest from reference TRBV7-8 and TRBJ2-5, the complete variable domain is GAGVSQSPRYKVAKRGQDVALRCDPISGHVSLFWYQQALGQGPEFLTYFQNEAQLDKSGLPSDRFFAERPEGSVSTLKIQRTQQEDSAVYLCASSPPDRVGETQYFGPGTRLLVL.